The 16 T cell receptor beta chains in this list originate from one sample, sequenced in a study of blood T cell repertoires in COVID-19. Sequencing used immunoSEQ multiplex PCR; TCRdb keeps in-frame clones, though not all of them. The sample lists around 42,000 clones, around 76% occurring once. Material: peripheral blood. These receptors originate from a man in his 70s with active or convalescent COVID-19.

The CDR3 DNA reads as TGTGCCAGCAGCGTAGGGGGGACAGCGAATAACTATGGCTACACCTTC. It specifies CASSVGGTANNYGYTF. The chain carries TRBV9 and TRBJ1-2; 7 positions match TRBD1. CDR1 and CDR2 (germline): SGDLS, YYNGEE. The CDR3 runs to 16 residues. V shed 0 bases and J 1 base; nucleotides not matched to a gene: 6.

This chain links TRBV7-2 with TRBJ2-3; the match to TRBD1 covers 9 bases. With V trimmed by 5 bases and J by 5 bases, 5 bases remained unmatched. CDR3 length: 14 residues. CDR1 is SGHTA and CDR2 is FQGNSA in the germline V gene. DNA of the CDR3: TGTGCCAGCAGCCCGGACAGGGGTGGAGATACGCAGTATTTT. Translated: CASSPDRGGDTQYF.

This sequence joins TRBV11-3 and TRBJ1-6; TRBD1 aligns across 10 bases. CDR1 SGHNT and CDR2 YENEEA come from the germline V gene. Trimming at V came to 6 bases and at J to 9 bases, leaving 5 bases not matched to a gene. The CDR3 length is 14 residues. In DNA, the CDR3 is TGTGCCAGCAGGGACAGGGGGTACGGTTCACCCCTCCACTTT. Translated, it gives CASRDRGYGSPLHF.

V and J are TRBV5-1 and TRBJ2-1; TRBD1 matches 7 bases. The CDR3 is 15 residues long. The germline V gene encodes CDR1 SGHRS and CDR2 YFSETQ. V was clipped by 0 bases and J by 2 bases; unmatched bases: 2. In DNA form, the CDR3 reads TGCGCCAGCAGCTTGGGACAGGGAACCTACAATGAGCAGTTCTTC. The encoded protein is CASSLGQGTYNEQFF.

The chain carries TRBV3-1 (or the pseudogene TRBV3-2) and TRBJ2-3, with TRBD2 as a possible D gene (7 bases). CDR1 is LGHDT, CDR2 YNNKEL, per germline (reference sequence). Between the trimmed V and J ends, which lost 1 base and 2 bases, there was a span of 16 bases. CDR3 length equals 17 residues. The CDR3 sequence: CASSQGPVGGATDTQYF. The CDR3 nucleotides read TGTGCCAGCAGCCAAGGACCGGTGGGGGGGGCCACAGATACGCAGTATTTT.

This clone came up once. The rearrangement uses TRBV3-1 (or the pseudogene TRBV3-2) and TRBJ1-1; possible D gene TRBD1, 6 bases. V lost 0 bases and J lost 8, with 13 bases in between. This CDR3 region has 14 residues. Germline V lookup: CDR1 LGHDT, CDR2 YNNKEL (reference sequence). CDR3 residues: CASSQDWQGSEAFF. The CDR3 DNA sequence: TGTGCCAGCAGCCAAGATTGGCAGGGGTCGGAAGCTTTCTTT.

This chain links TRBV4-1 with TRBJ2-1, with 8 bases that match TRBD2. Germline CDR1 and CDR2: MGHRA and YSYEKL. V was pared by 1 base and J by 0 bases, with 8 bases of the junction left unmatched. There are 18 residues in the CDR3. The CDR3 sequence is CASSQARGAPSSYNEQFF. The CDR3 coding sequence is TGCGCCAGCAGCCAAGCGCGGGGGGCACCCAGCTCCTACAATGAGCAGTTCTTC.

The rearrangement joins TRBV6-5 to TRBJ2-3; 8 bases are shared with TRBD1. The CDR3 consists of 14 residues. Germline CDR1 is MNHEY and CDR2 is SVGAGI. Trimming at V came to 6 bases and at J to 0 bases, leaving 2 bases not matched to a gene. The DNA for the CDR3 is TGTGCCAGCAGCAGGGGGCCAAGCACAGATACGCAGTATTTT. Protein: CASSRGPSTDTQYF.

The CDR3 protein is CASRTDIFYGYTF. The CDR3 DNA reads as TGTGCCAGCAGGACGGACATTTTCTATGGCTACACCTTC. The rearrangement uses TRBV6-5 and TRBJ1-2; a weak D match, TRBD1 (5 bases). CDR3 length: 13 residues. CDR1 is MNHEY, CDR2 SVGAGI, per germline. V was shortened by 6 bases and J by 4 bases, with 12 bases between the two germline ends.

The J gene is TRBJ1-6, the V gene TRBV7-2, with 7 positions matching TRBD1. The CDR3 consists of 11 residues. The junction had 4 bases not matched to a gene; V was cut back by 7 bases and J by 13 bases. Per the germline V gene, CDR1 is SGHTA and CDR2 is FQGNSA. In DNA, the CDR3 is TGTGCCAGCACGGACAGGTTCCCCCTCCACTTT. Protein: CASTDRFPLHF. Full variable domain (outside the CDR3, taken from reference TRBV7-2 and TRBJ1-6): GAGVSQSPSNKVTEKGKDVELRCDPISGHTALYWYRQSLGQGLEFLIYFQGNSAPDKSGLPSDRFSAERTGGSVSTLTIQRTQQEDSAVYLCASTDRFPLHFGNGTRLTVT.

The rearrangement uses TRBV29-1 and TRBJ1-1; D not resolved. Trimming shortened V by 6 bases and J by 4 bases, and 12 bases separated the two germline ends. CDR1 is SQVTM, CDR2 ANQGSEA, per germline. The CDR3 runs to 12 residues. CDR3 DNA: TGCAGCGTACCCGCCGGGGTCACTGAAGCTTTCTTT. Its translation: CSVPAGVTEAFF.

This clone was seen only once. V gene TRBV6-5 combines with J gene TRBJ1-6; no clear D gene. Germline CDR1 and CDR2: MNHEY and SVGAGI. The CDR3 runs to 15 residues. The V gene lost 6 bases and the J gene lost 4 bases, with 13 bases spanning the gap. The CDR3 is CASSLGRSYNSPLHF. The CDR3 DNA reads TGTGCCAGCAGCCTAGGGAGGTCGTATAATTCACCCCTCCACTTT.

The chain employs TRBV4-2 and TRBJ2-3, with TRBD2 identical over 9 bases. The CDR3 is 14 amino acids. Germline CDR1 is LGHNA and CDR2 is YNFKEQ. The junction had 11 bases not matched to a gene; V was cut back by 11 bases and J by 5 bases. In DNA form, the CDR3 reads TGTGCCGCGAGCGGGGGGAAGGAGGGAGATACGCAGTATTTT. Translation: CAASGGKEGDTQYF.

This clone was counted between two and nine times. The rearrangement joins TRBV5-4 to TRBJ2-2; 11 bases map to TRBD2. Germline V gene sequence: CDR1 SGHNT, CDR2 YYREEE (reference sequence). Trimming took 6 bases from V and 0 from J; bases not matched to a gene: 4. This CDR3 has 16 residues. DNA of the CDR3: TGTGCCAGCACTACTAGCGGGAGCACGAACACCGGGGAGCTGTTTTTT. It is translated as CASTTSGSTNTGELFF. Using reference TRBV5-4 and TRBJ2-2 for the parts outside the CDR3, the full variable domain is ETGVTQSPTHLIKTRGQQVTLRCSSQSGHNTVSWYQQALGQGPQFIFQYYREEENGRGNFPPRFSGLQFPNYSSELNVNALELDDSALYLCASTTSGSTNTGELFFGEGSRLTVL.

With regard to this clone: Compared with germline, one end of the junction differs, possibly owing to a read error. V usage is TRBV28 and J usage is TRBJ1-2; 7 bases are a match to TRBD1. The germline gives CDR1 MDHEN, CDR2 SYDVKM. The CDR3 is 10 amino acids. CDR3 in DNA: TGTGCCAGCAGTTCCGGACAGGTCGCCTTC. It encodes CASSSGQVAF.

The chain employs TRBV30 and TRBJ2-1, with D unresolved. Trimming took 3 bases from V and 7 from J, leaving 10 bases between them. The CDR3 totals 12 residues. Germline V lookup: CDR1 GTSNPN, CDR2 SVGIG (reference sequence). The CDR3 reads CAWSAARNEQFF. CDR3 nucleotides: TGTGCCTGGAGCGCCGCTCGGAATGAGCAGTTCTTC. Full variable domain (rest looked up from reference TRBV30 and TRBJ2-1): SQTIHQWPATLVQPVGSPLSLECTVEGTSNPNLYWYRQAAGRGLQLLFYSVGIGQISSEVPQNLSASRPQDRQFILSSKKLLLSDSGFYLCAWSAARNEQFFGPGTRLTVL.